The 8 T cell receptor beta chains reported below all come from one sample, sequenced in a study of blood T cells in healthy people across ages. Sample-barcoded 5' priming and a J-beta primer mix drove a second PCR of roughly 6 to 12 cycles. TCRdb fed the 5' RACE reads into MiXCR, producing one record per CDR3 protein. Of around 650,000 distinct CDR3 sequences in the sample, about 30% were seen once. The sequencing input was blood. Every receptor here comes from a woman of 80 years or more in good health.

This chain links TRBV12-3 or TRBV12-4 with TRBJ2-4; 7 bases are a match to TRBD1. The DNA end is a closer match to TRBJ2-5, so the J assignment may be wrong. The CDR3 is made up of 14 amino acids. The CDR3 DNA sequence: TGTGCCAGCACCCTTTCGACAGGGCTAGAGACCCAGTACTTC. This sequence encodes CASTLSTGLETQYF.

This clonotype showed up many times. The chain couples TRBV3-1 to TRBJ2-3; D not resolved. Trimming pared 4 bases from V and 2 bases from J, leaving 13 bases between. CDR1 is LGHDT, CDR2 YNNKEL, per germline (reference sequence). The CDR3 totals 15 residues. This CDR3 reads CASSLDPAPTDTQYF. The DNA for the CDR3 is TGTGCCAGCAGCCTCGACCCAGCCCCCACAGATACGCAGTATTTT.

This clonotype showed up many times. The chain couples TRBV5-1 to TRBJ1-2; the D gene is possibly TRBD1 (5 bases). V gave up 0 bases and J gave up 6 bases, with 12 bases separating them. Germline assignment: CDR1 SGHRS and CDR2 YFSETQ. This CDR3 has 14 residues. CDR3 protein: CASSLVAGRDGYTF. In DNA form, the CDR3 reads TGCGCCAGCAGCTTGGTAGCAGGGAGGGATGGCTACACCTTC. Combining the CDR3 with reference TRBV5-1 and TRBJ1-2 gives the whole variable domain KAGVTQTPRYLIKTRGQQVTLSCSPISGHRSVSWYQQTPGQGLQFLFEYFSETQRNKGNFPGRFSGRQFSNSRSEMNVSTLELGDSALYLCASSLVAGRDGYTFGSGTRLTVV.

There are many counts of this clonotype. The chain couples TRBV19 to TRBJ2-3; D is ambiguous. This CDR3 is built from 14 residues. Trimming stripped 1 base from V and 1 base from J, with 6 bases between. The germline V gene encodes CDR1 LNHDA and CDR2 SQIVND (reference sequence). This chain's CDR3 is CASSIASRTDTQYF. The CDR3, as DNA: TGTGCCAGTAGTATAGCTTCCCGCACAGATACGCAGTATTTT.

This clonotype was observed at least ten times. Here the CDR3 reads CASSQGFAGAQETQYF. The CDR3 nucleotides read TGTGCCAGCAGCCAAGGGTTCGCGGGGGCCCAAGAGACCCAGTACTTC. The rearrangement links TRBV14 to TRBJ2-5, with D possibly matching TRBD2 (7 bases). The germline CDR1 and CDR2 sequences are SGHDN and FVKESK. V was shortened by 1 base and J by 1 base, with 13 bases between the two germline ends. The CDR3 has 16 residues.

About this clonotype itself: The junction differs from germline at one of its ends, possibly a read error. The V and J genes are TRBV20-1 and TRBJ1-1, with D perhaps TRBD1 (6 bases). CDR3 length: 15 residues. Germline CDR1 reads DFQATT; CDR2 reads SNEGSKA (reference sequence). CDR3 residues: CSARYARGPDTGAFF. Here the CDR3 DNA reads TGCAGTGCTAGATACGCCAGGGGCCCCGACACTGGAGCTTTCTTT.

This clonotype has at least ten counts. CDR3 bases: TGTGCTAGTGGGGCAAAGGACAGGGCCTTCTCCTACGAGCAGTACTTC. Translating it yields CASGAKDRAFSYEQYF. The V and J genes are TRBV12-5 and TRBJ2-7; 8 bases align to TRBD1. This CDR3 comprises 16 residues. V gave up 6 bases and J gave up 0 bases; unmatched junction bases: 10. Germline-derived CDR1 and CDR2 are LGHNT and FRNRAP.

This clonotype was seen more than once but under ten times. The chain uses TRBV15 and TRBJ1-4; D is uncertain. The germline gives CDR1 LNHNV, CDR2 YYDKDF (reference sequence). The CDR3 contains 16 residues. The ends were cut back, 0 bases at V and 6 bases at J, with 14 bases in the middle. CDR3 nucleotide sequence: TGTGCCACCAGCAGAGATCACCCTCTTCGGGATGAAAAACTGTTTTTT. Encoded protein: CATSRDHPLRDEKLFF.